This T cell receptor beta chain was observed in a study of T cell responses to AZD1222 COVID-19 vaccine. Of note for this clone: Antigen specificity is unknown.

Second-dose recipients at about 4 or about 12 weeks were treated as one pooled group. The CDR3 is made up of 14 amino acids. V was shortened by 2 bases and J by 1 base, with 9 bases between the two germline ends. Germline CDR1 is SGHTA and CDR2 is FQGNSA. Clones were read by immunoSEQ multiplex PCR, and TCRdb kept only the in-frame ones, dropping some. In the table there are about 180,000 clones, 85% to 95% of which are singletons. Study-wide findings and caveats: Donors, mostly white British, included more females; clonal diversity was possibly underestimated. The study reported that nearly half of spike-specific TCRs target unmutated variant regions. Spike was spanned by vaccine-associated CD4 TCRs, which were dominant at 160-218 and 743-854.

The sequencing here drew on peripheral blood, taken 28 days after the second AZD1222 dose. The rearrangement uses TRBV7-2 and TRBJ2-7, with D possibly TRBD2 on 5 matching bases. The receptor was isolated from an adult who received the AZD1222 COVID-19 vaccine. The CDR3 spells CASSLWWESYEQYF. The CDR3 DNA reads as TGTGCCAGCAGCTTATGGTGGGAGTCCTACGAGCAGTACTTC.